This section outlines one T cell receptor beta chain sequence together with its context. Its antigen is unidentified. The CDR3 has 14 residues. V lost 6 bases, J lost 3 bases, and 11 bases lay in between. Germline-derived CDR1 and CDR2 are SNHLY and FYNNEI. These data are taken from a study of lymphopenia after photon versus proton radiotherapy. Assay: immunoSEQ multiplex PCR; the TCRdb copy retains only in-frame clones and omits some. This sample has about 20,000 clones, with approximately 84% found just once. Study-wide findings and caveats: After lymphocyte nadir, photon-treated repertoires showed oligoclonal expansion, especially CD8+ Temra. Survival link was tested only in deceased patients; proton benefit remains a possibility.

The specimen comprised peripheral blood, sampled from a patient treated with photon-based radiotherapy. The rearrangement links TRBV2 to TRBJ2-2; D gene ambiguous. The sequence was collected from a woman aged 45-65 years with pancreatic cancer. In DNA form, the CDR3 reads TGTGCCAGCAGGGCAGGTCGGGACACCGGGGAGCTGTTTTTT. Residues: CASRAGRDTGELFF.